Sequencing of this T cell receptor (beta chain) was carried out in a study of cytomegalovirus exposure and HLA in healthy donors. About the research overall: From donors who were HLA-typed, an early data release held approximately 91 million unique TCRs. Among the approximately 400 genotyped donors, around 81% were placed in the Caucasian-associated ancestry cluster.

Both 60 Vbeta primers and 13 Jbeta primers went into the PCR. Original data processing: A later analysis tallied 87 million or so unique TCR beta chains, around 9.9 million of them shared. The repertoire was sequenced with immunoSEQ multiplex PCR; TCRdb's copy has only in-frame clones and lacks some. V and J calls plus clone size are reproduced from that table; the DNA served to infer D and trimming. The data hold 180,000 or so clones, with 82% observed a single time. Sequenced material: PBMCs. This TCR was recovered from a man aged 35-49 years in good health and CMV-seronegative.

The CDR3 here is CASSPTLVSEQYF. The CDR3 DNA reads as TGTGCCAGCAGCCCCACCCTAGTCTCTGAGCAGTACTTC. The chain has TRBV4-2 and TRBJ2-7; D ambiguous. The V gene's germline CDR1 is LGHNA and CDR2 YNFKEQ. The V and J ends lost 4 bases and 7 bases respectively, with 14 bases between them. The CDR3 is 13 amino acids.